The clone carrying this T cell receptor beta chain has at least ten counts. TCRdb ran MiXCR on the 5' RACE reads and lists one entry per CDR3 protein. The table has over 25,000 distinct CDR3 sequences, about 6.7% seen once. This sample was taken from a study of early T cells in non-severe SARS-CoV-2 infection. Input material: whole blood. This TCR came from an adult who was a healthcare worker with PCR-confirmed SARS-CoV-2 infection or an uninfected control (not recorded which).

The DNA for the CDR3 is TGCGCCAGCAGCCCCCTGGACCCCACCTCCTACGAGCAGTACTTC. Translated: CASSPLDPTSYEQYF. The chain couples TRBV10-2 to TRBJ2-7, with no clear D. Germline CDR1 WSHSY, CDR2 SAAADI. The V end lost 6 bases, the J end lost 0 bases, and 15 bases lay between the germline ends. The CDR3 runs 15 residues.